The rows below give T cell receptor beta chains drawn from one sample of a study of vaccination effects on CD4 cells after COVID-19. These receptors have no known antigen. TCRdb keeps only in-frame clones here, not all; method: immunoSEQ multiplex PCR. The sample consists of approximately 47,000 clones, about 78% of them appearing once. The sequenced sample was CD4+ T cells from PBMCs cultured without peptide, obtained before COVID-19 vaccination. These receptor sequences come from a human donor who had a prior SARS-CoV-2 infection. Both conserved end residues are trimmed from each CDR3. The order of the fields is D gene, V gene, CDR3 protein. The D gene is left open where the match is weak.

D: NA; V: TRBV7-2; CDR3: ASSPLTGTQNTGELF
D: NA; V: TRBV5-5; CDR3: ASSPLSVLETQY
D: TRBD1; V: TRBV5-4; CDR3: ASSEGTEETQY
D: TRBD2; V: TRBV11-2; CDR3: ASSQGLAAYEQY
D: NA; V: TRBV6-6; CDR3: ASRRGGIYTEAF
D: NA; V: TRBV6-5; CDR3: ASSYSSIRAKS
D: TRBD1; V: TRBV19; CDR3: ASSTRDRWPYNEQF
D: TRBD2; V: TRBV5-1; CDR3: ASRLLAGAHLAKNIQY
D: NA; V: TRBV7-3; CDR3: ASAIMGGAGYNEQF
D: TRBD1; V: TRBV2; CDR3: ASSEGPFRGHYGYT
D: TRBD2; V: TRBV4-3; CDR3: ASSQDNFFGRAREQY
D: TRBD2; V: TRBV5-8; CDR3: ASSPGTSGVGAETQY
D: TRBD2; V: TRBV19; CDR3: ASTPGSGRSADTQY
D: NA; V: TRBV11-3; CDR3: ASSFPSTRLGHNEQF
D: NA; V: TRBV4-3; CDR3: ASSQDRQPNTEAF
D: NA; V: TRBV7-8; CDR3: ASSLDRSPLH
D: NA; V: TRBV6-2/TRBV6-3; CDR3: ASSYPGKETQY
D: TRBD2; V: TRBV5-8; CDR3: ASTDPGLADYEQY
D: NA; V: TRBV7-3; CDR3: ASSLLVDGELF
D: TRBD1; V: TRBV11-2; CDR3: ASSSIQGVRSSGANVLT
D: NA; V: TRBV9; CDR3: ASSVIGEPGELF
D: TRBD1; V: TRBV2; CDR3: ASRKDRGGGYT
D: NA; V: TRBV12-3/TRBV12-4; CDR3: ASSLLGVSPLH
D: TRBD2; V: TRBV6-5; CDR3: ASRPTSGTYEQY
D: NA; V: TRBV27; CDR3: ASSLGTGMPLH
D: NA; V: TRBV2; CDR3: AARTAPSSGNTIY
D: TRBD1; V: TRBV27; CDR3: ASSRTGQETQY
D: TRBD2; V: TRBV7-2; CDR3: ASSLVTSGFNYEQY
D: NA; V: TRBV5-6; CDR3: ASSLVGSYEQY
D: NA; V: TRBV5-4; CDR3: ASSPGGDPNQPQH
D: NA; V: TRBV5-7; CDR3: ASSLKGLGQPQH
D: TRBD1; V: TRBV7-2; CDR3: ASSFNRGGEKLF
D: NA; V: TRBV5-6; CDR3: ASSWGWNTEAF
D: TRBD1; V: TRBV24-1; CDR3: ATSDSRDSYEQY
D: TRBD1; V: TRBV19; CDR3: ASSGLQGPYEQY
D: TRBD2; V: TRBV2; CDR3: ASSDERSGRAEGELF
D: NA; V: TRBV7-8; CDR3: ASSLDRGIYEQY
D: TRBD1; V: TRBV5-8; CDR3: ASSLYRGQIYEQY
D: NA; V: TRBV7-2; CDR3: ASSLVSGPETQY
D: NA; V: TRBV10-3; CDR3: AISLRQPQFGEQY
D: NA; V: TRBV4-3; CDR3: ASSAARYHEQY
D: TRBD2; V: TRBV4-1; CDR3: ASSQGATSGRQY
D: TRBD1; V: TRBV9; CDR3: ASSARTGGGNEQF
D: NA; V: TRBV5-1; CDR3: ASSLVAALNNEQF
D: TRBD2; V: TRBV7-9; CDR3: ASSLYYSLAGLDTQY
D: NA; V: TRBV21-1; CDR3: ASSPWLWGSAGANVLT
D: TRBD2; V: TRBV7-2; CDR3: ASSLTSGSYEQY
D: NA; V: TRBV20-1; CDR3: SASRTMSSYEQY
D: NA; V: TRBV7-2; CDR3: ASSPRLGLYEQY
D: NA; V: TRBV19; CDR3: ASRTPGESYEQY